Listed here are 26 T cell receptor beta chains from one sample, sequenced in a study of blood T cell repertoires in COVID-19. The data were produced by immunoSEQ multiplex PCR, yet TCRdb's version contains in-frame clones alone and is incomplete. The sample holds tens of thousands of clones, about nine tenths seen once. The sample was peripheral blood. The source is a male donor with acute or convalescent COVID-19.

The chain couples TRBV9 to TRBJ1-6; D gene ambiguous. Trimming removed 4 bases from V and 8 bases from J, with 7 bases in between. Germline CDR1 is SGDLS and CDR2 is YYNGEE. The CDR3 covers 12 residues. CDR3 coding DNA: TGTGCCAGCAGCTCGAGCTATTCACCCCTCCACTTT. It yields the protein CASSSSYSPLHF.

The chain recombines TRBV18 with TRBJ1-6, with 7 bases aligning to TRBD1. Germline CDR1 and CDR2: KGHSH and LQKENI. V was clipped by 3 bases and J by 10 bases; unmatched bases: 9. CDR3 length: 15 amino acids. The CDR3: CASSPSAGGGSPLHF. CDR3 nucleotides: TGTGCCAGCTCACCGTCGGCAGGGGGAGGCTCACCCCTCCACTTT.

This chain joins TRBV18 and TRBJ2-1, with D maybe TRBD2 (7 bases). This CDR3 has 14 amino acids. CDR1 and CDR2 from the germline V gene are KGHSH and LQKENI. V dropped 2 bases and J dropped 9 bases, with 14 bases sitting between them. The DNA of the CDR3 is TGTGCCAGCTCACCATTTGCGGGGGCCAGTGAGCAGTTCTTC. It yields the protein CASSPFAGASEQFF.

The chain joins TRBV5-1 to TRBJ2-1; TRBD1 might be the D (6 bases). Germline CDR1 is SGHRS and CDR2 is YFSETQ. V gave up 4 bases and J gave up 8 bases, with 13 bases separating them. There are 13 residues in the CDR3. The chain's CDR3 is CASSLQGWDEQFF. CDR3 coding DNA: TGCGCCAGCAGCCTTCAGGGGTGGGATGAGCAGTTCTTC.

This clone was seen just once. CDR3 loop: CASSYLGQGYEKLFF. The CDR3 DNA reads TGTGCCAGCAGTTACTTGGGACAGGGTTATGAAAAACTGTTTTTT. The chain employs TRBV6-2 or TRBV6-3 and TRBJ1-4; 9 nucleotides line up with TRBD1. The CDR3 runs 15 residues. CDR1 and CDR2 from the germline V gene are MNHEY and SVGEGT. The V and J ends lost 1 base and 6 bases, in that order; junction bases with no gene match: 3.

This chain uses TRBV6-5 with TRBJ1-2; 8 bases agree with TRBD1. J was trimmed by 7 bases and V by 7 bases; bases with no gene match: 8. Germline values: CDR1 MNHEY, CDR2 SVGAGI. The CDR3 runs to 13 residues. The CDR3 DNA reads as TGTGCCAGCAACACTGGACAGGGTCGTGGCTACACCTTC. Translating it yields CASNTGQGRGYTF.

The J gene is TRBJ2-3, the V gene TRBV2; D not resolved. This CDR3 has 15 residues. Germline CDR1 is SNHLY and CDR2 is FYNNEI. The ends were cut back, 4 bases at V and 2 bases at J, with 13 bases in the middle. CDR3 nucleotides: TGTGCCAGCAGTGGAGACTTACTCCTCACAGATACGCAGTATTTT. It yields the protein CASSGDLLLTDTQYF.

In regard to this clone: Additional DNA sequences in this sample encode the identical CDR3. The chain couples TRBV5-4 to TRBJ1-1; tentatively, D is TRBD1 (6 bases). The CDR3 is made up of 13 amino acids. CDR1 SGHNT and CDR2 YYREEE come from the germline V gene (reference sequence). Trimming took 5 bases from V and 1 from J, leaving 9 bases between them. CDR3 residues: CASSLQGNTEAFF. The CDR3 nucleotides read TGTGCCAGCAGTTTACAGGGGAACACTGAAGCTTTCTTT.

The V gene is TRBV5-1, the J gene TRBJ1-4; D gene uncertain. There are 15 residues in the CDR3. Germline CDR1 is SGHRS and CDR2 is YFSETQ. With 0 bases removed from V and 3 bases from J, the gap between germline ends came to 9 bases. CDR3: CASSLDGPPNEKLFF. CDR3 nucleotide sequence: TGCGCCAGCAGCTTGGACGGTCCCCCTAATGAAAAACTGTTTTTT. The whole variable domain, remainder taken from reference TRBV5-1 and TRBJ1-4, is KAGVTQTPRYLIKTRGQQVTLSCSPISGHRSVSWYQQTPGQGLQFLFEYFSETQRNKGNFPGRFSGRQFSNSRSEMNVSTLELGDSALYLCASSLDGPPNEKLFFGSGTQLSVL.

This clone was seen a single time. This rearrangement joins TRBV19 to TRBJ1-3, with D perhaps TRBD1 (5 bases). V lost 7 bases and J lost 1, with 11 bases in between. In germline, CDR1 is LNHDA, CDR2 SQIVND (reference sequence). This CDR3 contains 14 residues. The DNA for the CDR3 is TGTGCCAGTATGGCAGGGCATTCTGGAAACACCATATATTTT. It specifies CASMAGHSGNTIYF.

The genes are TRBV28 and TRBJ1-6, with D possibly TRBD1 on 6 matching bases. Germline-derived CDR1 and CDR2 are MDHEN and SYDVKM. The CDR3 covers 14 residues. Deletions cut 8 bases from V and 7 bases from J, with 15 bases between. The CDR3 bases are TGTGCCAGCCGAGGAGGGGGGGCCAATTCACCCCTCCACTTT. This codes for CASRGGGANSPLHF.

J is TRBJ2-1 and V is TRBV7-6; 8 bases agree with TRBD1. The CDR3 sequence is 17 residues long. V lost 4 bases to trimming and J lost 0 bases; unmatched junction nucleotides: 8. Germline CDR1 SGHVS, CDR2 FNYEAQ. For the CDR3, the DNA is TGTGCCAGCAGCTCCCAGGCCGGGACAGGCTCCTACAATGAGCAGTTCTTC. It encodes CASSSQAGTGSYNEQFF.

V and J are TRBV5-8 and TRBJ1-1; 7 nucleotides match TRBD1. V lost 0 bases to trimming and J lost 0 bases; unmatched junction nucleotides: 5. This CDR3 has 16 residues. CDR1 is SGHTS and CDR2 is YDEGEE in the germline V gene. The CDR3 region is CASSLGQGPMNTEAFF. For the CDR3, the DNA is TGTGCCAGCAGCTTGGGACAGGGTCCAATGAACACTGAAGCTTTCTTT.

V usage is TRBV5-1 and J usage is TRBJ1-6; 10 nucleotides align to TRBD1. After removal of 4 bases from V and 5 bases from J, the junction contained 6 bases not matched to a gene. The CDR3 is made up of 16 amino acids. CDR1 SGHRS and CDR2 YFSETQ come from the germline V gene. CDR3 DNA: TGCGCCAGCAGCAAGACAGGGGGCTTCGATAATTCACCCCTCCACTTT. Translation: CASSKTGGFDNSPLHF.

This chain joins TRBV6-6 and TRBJ1-4; 8 nucleotides match TRBD1. Germline CDR1 reads MNHNY; CDR2 reads SVGAGI (reference sequence). The CDR3 length is 16 residues. Trimming at V came to 7 bases and at J to 7 bases, leaving 14 bases not matched to a gene. CDR3 DNA: TGTGCCAGCATCCTCGCTTCCGGACAGGGTGTTGAAAAACTGTTTTTT. As protein: CASILASGQGVEKLFF.

The chain is built from TRBV3-1 (or the pseudogene TRBV3-2) and TRBJ2-7; D might be TRBD1 (7 bases). CDR3 length: 16 amino acids. The germline gives CDR1 LGHDT, CDR2 YNNKEL (reference sequence). Trimming cost V 4 bases and J 3 bases, with 19 bases left between them. The CDR3 here is CASSPLDQGGVYEQYF. CDR3 nucleotide sequence: TGTGCCAGCAGCCCACTGGACCAGGGGGGAGTCTACGAGCAGTACTTC.

This rearrangement joins TRBV5-4 to TRBJ1-3, with 9 bases lining up with TRBD1. The CDR3 covers 16 residues. Per the germline V gene, CDR1 is SGHNT and CDR2 is YYREEE (reference sequence). V shed 0 bases and J 4 bases; nucleotides not matched to a gene: 5. CDR3 DNA: TGTGCCAGCAGCTTGGGGGGACAGGGCTTGGGAAACACCATATATTTT. It translates to CASSLGGQGLGNTIYF.

The chain carries TRBV2 and TRBJ2-3; the D gene is possibly TRBD2 (5 bases). The germline gives CDR1 SNHLY, CDR2 FYNNEI. The V and J ends lost 6 bases and 0 bases respectively, with 10 bases between them. This CDR3 region has 14 residues. The CDR3 is CASRTGSSTDTQYF. CDR3 in DNA: TGTGCCAGCAGAACGGGGTCTAGCACAGATACGCAGTATTTT.

The rearrangement uses TRBV2 and TRBJ1-1, with 8 bases identical to TRBD1. This CDR3 comprises 13 residues. Germline V lookup: CDR1 SNHLY, CDR2 FYNNEI. V dropped 6 bases and J dropped 4; count of bases not matched to a gene: 4. CDR3 sequence: CASRTGVFTEAFF. Written as DNA, the CDR3 is TGTGCCAGCAGGACAGGGGTTTTCACTGAAGCTTTCTTT.

This clone showed up just a few times. The chain has TRBV7-2 and TRBJ1-2; possible D gene TRBD1, 5 bases. V was shortened by 5 bases and J by 2 bases, with 9 bases between the two germline ends. CDR1 and CDR2 (germline): SGHTA, FQGNSA. CDR3 size: 13 residues. The CDR3 region has the DNA TGTGCCAGCAGCGCCGACAGAAACTATGGCTACACCTTC. Its protein product is CASSADRNYGYTF.

This clone was detected once. The chain carries TRBV5-1 and TRBJ2-7; 8 nucleotides match TRBD2. Trimming at V came to 3 bases and at J to 3 bases, leaving 8 bases not matched to a gene. The CDR3 extends over 15 amino acids. Germline-derived CDR1 and CDR2 are SGHRS and YFSETQ. Here the CDR3 DNA reads TGCGCCAGCAGCTCTGGAGCGGGGGCCTTCTACGAGCAGTACTTC. Translated: CASSSGAGAFYEQYF.

The rearrangement uses TRBV3-1 (or the pseudogene TRBV3-2) and TRBJ2-7; D might be TRBD1 (6 bases). Germline CDR1 is LGHDT and CDR2 is YNNKEL (reference sequence). V was cut by 2 bases and J by 7 bases, with 21 bases left in between. The length of the CDR3 is 16 residues. The CDR3 coding sequence is TGTGCCAGCAGCCAAAACCCCACACAGGGCCTGGGGGAGCAGTACTTC. This sequence encodes CASSQNPTQGLGEQYF.

CDR3 residues: CASSSDRVQPQHF. The CDR3 DNA reads TGCGCCAGCAGTTCCGACAGGGTTCAGCCCCAGCATTTT. This sequence joins TRBV10-2 and TRBJ1-5; 7 bases are a match to TRBD1. After removal of 5 bases from V and 6 bases from J, the junction contained 4 bases not matched to a gene. Germline V CDR1 and CDR2: WSHSY, SAAADI. The CDR3 length is 13 residues.

The chain is built from TRBV27 and TRBJ2-2; 13 nucleotides agree with TRBD2. Germline trimming cut 3 bases from V and 5 bases from J; bases unmatched to any gene: 3. Germline V gene lookup returns CDR1 MNHEY and CDR2 SMNVEV (reference sequence). The CDR3 runs 16 residues. The CDR3 loop is CASSFLTSGGTGELFF. The CDR3 bases are TGTGCCAGCAGTTTCCTGACTAGCGGGGGGACCGGGGAGCTGTTTTTT.

The chain uses TRBV2 and TRBJ1-2; 9 positions match TRBD1. This CDR3 has 16 residues. V was clipped by 9 bases and J by 3 bases; unmatched bases: 14. CDR1 is SNHLY, CDR2 FYNNEI, per germline. The CDR3 bases are TGTGCCAGTCCGGGACAGGGACTAACCGTGGACTATGGCTACACCTTC. It translates to CASPGQGLTVDYGYTF. Full variable domain (rest looked up from reference TRBV2 and TRBJ1-2): EPEVTQTPSHQVTQMGQEVILRCVPISNHLYFYWYRQILGQKVEFLVSFYNNEISEKSEIFDDQFSVERPDGSNFTLKIRSTKLEDSAMYFCASPGQGLTVDYGYTFGSGTRLTVV.

This rearrangement joins TRBV18 to TRBJ2-5; TRBD2 agrees at 9 bases. J gave up 1 base and V 5 bases, and 8 bases lay outside the gene matches. The germline V gene encodes CDR1 KGHSH and CDR2 LQKENI. The CDR3 covers 16 residues. Here the CDR3 reads CASSISLAGSQETQYF. DNA of the CDR3: TGTGCCAGCTCAATTAGTCTAGCGGGGAGCCAAGAGACCCAGTACTTC.